One sample yielded the 31 T cell receptor beta chains listed below, sequenced in a study of cytomegalovirus exposure and HLA in healthy donors. Primers: 60 Vbeta forward and 13 Jbeta reverse. Only in-frame clones appear in the TCRdb table, and some are missing; sequencing was by immunoSEQ multiplex PCR. The sample has 80,000 to 130,000 clones, roughly three quarters seen once; the top ten hold just under 4%. Specimen: PBMCs. The receptor set was obtained from a woman aged 50 to 65 in good health and CMV-seropositive.

This clone was detected only a few times. V and J are TRBV30 and TRBJ1-1; D is perhaps TRBD1 (5 bases). The length of the CDR3 is 12 residues. The germline V and J ends were trimmed by 0 bases and 7 bases, with 9 bases remaining between them. CDR1 and CDR2 from the germline V gene are GTSNPN and SVGIG (reference sequence). This chain's CDR3 is CAWSVQGVEAFF. In nucleotides, the CDR3 is TGTGCCTGGAGTGTACAAGGGGTTGAAGCTTTCTTT. Together with reference TRBV30 and TRBJ1-1, the CDR3 gives the full variable domain: SQTIHQWPATLVQPVGSPLSLECTVEGTSNPNLYWYRQAAGRGLQLLFYSVGIGQISSEVPQNLSASRPQDRQFILSSKKLLLSDSGFYLCAWSVQGVEAFFGQGTRLTVV.

V gene TRBV30 combines with J gene TRBJ2-1; the D gene is possibly TRBD2 (5 bases). Deletions cut 1 base from V and 4 bases from J, with 11 bases between. Germline lookup yields CDR1 GTSNPN and CDR2 SVGIG (reference sequence). This CDR3 is built from 14 residues. The CDR3 DNA is TGTGCCTGGAGTGCGGGGAATCAGTACAATGAGCAGTTCTTC. It encodes CAWSAGNQYNEQFF.

V and J are TRBV20-1 and TRBJ1-2, with D possibly matching TRBD1 (6 bases). V lost 6 bases and J 5 bases, leaving 10 bases between the germline ends. CDR1 is DFQATT, CDR2 SNEGSKA, per germline (reference sequence). The CDR3 has 11 residues. The CDR3 reads CSAQGGYGYTF. The CDR3 DNA reads as TGCAGTGCCCAAGGGGGATATGGCTACACCTTC.

The V call is TRBV29-1, the J call TRBJ2-2; TRBD1 might be the D (6 bases). Germline loops: CDR1 SQVTM, CDR2 ANQGSEA. The CDR3 has 15 amino acids. The ends were cut back, 4 bases at V and 4 bases at J, with 16 bases in the middle. The CDR3 region has the DNA TGCAGCGTTGTTTTTGGACAGTACGGCACCGGGGAGCTGTTTTTT. Translating it yields CSVVFGQYGTGELFF.

V is TRBV5-1 and J is TRBJ2-1; D may be TRBD1 (6 bases). Germline V CDR1 and CDR2: SGHRS, YFSETQ. The V end was cut by 1 base, the J end by 4 bases, with 12 bases between. The CDR3 covers 15 residues. The chain's CDR3 is CASSLMDSAYNEQFF. For the CDR3, the DNA is TGCGCCAGCAGCTTGATGGACAGCGCTTACAATGAGCAGTTCTTC.

The gene calls are TRBV6-5 and TRBJ1-2; D uncertain. In germline, CDR1 is MNHEY, CDR2 SVGAGI. CDR3 length: 14 residues. V was trimmed by 6 bases and J by 7 bases, leaving 18 bases between them. CDR3 region: CASSDRRWRRGYTF. The CDR3 DNA is TGTGCCAGCAGCGACCGGCGATGGAGGCGTGGCTACACCTTC.

The chain couples TRBV10-3 to TRBJ2-5; 8 bases fit TRBD2. CDR1 is ENHRY, CDR2 SYGVKD, per germline. The CDR3 spans 14 residues. Trimming at V came to 5 bases and at J to 11 bases, leaving 13 bases not matched to a gene. The CDR3 coding sequence is TGTGCCATCAGTTATAGCGGGAATCCGGGGGAGCAGTACTTC. Amino acids: CAISYSGNPGEQYF.

The sample holds a few counts of this clone. The V and J genes are TRBV11-2 and TRBJ2-7, with D maybe TRBD2 (6 bases). The CDR3 loop spans 15 amino acids. Trimming took off 2 bases at V and 1 base at J, with 12 bases between the two ends. Germline V CDR1 and CDR2: SGHAT, FQNNGV. The CDR3 DNA follows: TGTGCCAGCAGCTTAAAAGCGGGCGATTCCTACGAGCAGTACTTC. Its translation: CASSLKAGDSYEQYF. The complete variable domain, with remaining parts taken from reference TRBV11-2 and TRBJ2-7, reads EAGVAQSPRYKIIEKRQSVAFWCNPISGHATLYWYQQILGQGPKLLIQFQNNGVVDDSQLPKDRFSAERLKGVDSTLKIQPAKLEDSAVYLCASSLKAGDSYEQYFGPGTRLTVT.

This chain joins TRBV6-1 and TRBJ2-1; 9 nucleotides line up with TRBD2. Unmatched junction bases numbered 9, after V lost 3 bases and J lost 6 bases. Germline V gene data show CDR1 as MNHNS and CDR2 as SASEGT. CDR3 length: 16 amino acids. The CDR3 sequence is CASSDWREGGRNEQFF. As DNA, the CDR3 is TGTGCCAGCAGTGACTGGCGGGAGGGCGGGCGCAATGAGCAGTTCTTC.

As DNA, the CDR3 is TGTGCCAGCGCTCCCGTAGGGGGCGCGAACACTGAAGCTTTCTTT. Protein product: CASAPVGGANTEAFF. This chain joins TRBV7-6 and TRBJ1-1, with 7 bases identical to TRBD1. The CDR3 spans 15 residues. The junction had 10 bases not matched to a gene; V was cut back by 8 bases and J by 1 base. The germline gives CDR1 SGHVS, CDR2 FNYEAQ.

This chain connects TRBV29-1 to TRBJ2-7, with TRBD1 as a possible D gene (6 bases). This CDR3 is built from 12 residues. Looked up from germline, CDR1 is SQVTM and CDR2 is ANQGSEA. Trimming took 5 bases from V and 2 from J, leaving 10 bases between them. The CDR3 spells CSVQGPTYEQYF. The CDR3 DNA is TGCAGCGTTCAGGGGCCCACCTACGAGCAGTACTTC.

This chain joins TRBV29-1 and TRBJ1-1, with D maybe TRBD1 (6 bases). Deletions cut 6 bases from V and 0 bases from J, with 11 bases between. The CDR3 loop spans 13 amino acids. CDR1 is SQVTM and CDR2 is ANQGSEA in the germline V gene. The DNA of the CDR3 is TGCAGCGTGATACAGGGACTGAACACTGAAGCTTTCTTT. Protein product: CSVIQGLNTEAFF.

CDR3 amino acids: CASSQTQIRGNYGYTF. In DNA, the CDR3 is TGCGCCAGCAGCCAGACACAAATCAGGGGAAACTATGGCTACACCTTC. The chain carries TRBV4-3 and TRBJ1-2; TRBD1 might be the D (6 bases). CDR1 is LGHNA and CDR2 is YSLEER in the germline V gene. V lost 3 bases and J lost 2, with 16 bases in between. This CDR3 comprises 16 residues.

The V call is TRBV5-1, the J call TRBJ2-3; 7 nucleotides align to TRBD2. J lost 2 bases, V lost 0 bases, and 9 bases had no gene match. CDR1 is SGHRS, CDR2 YFSETQ, per germline. This CDR3 is built from 17 residues. The CDR3: CASSLVGLEGNTDTQYF. Written as DNA, the CDR3 is TGCGCCAGCAGCTTGGTCGGACTAGAGGGGAACACAGATACGCAGTATTTT.

The chain couples TRBV30 to TRBJ1-1; D is unresolved. With 2 bases removed from V and 4 bases from J, the gap between germline ends came to 23 bases. The germline V gene has CDR1 GTSNPN and CDR2 SVGIG (reference sequence). The CDR3 length is 17 residues. In nucleotides, the CDR3 is TGTGCCTGGAGTCCGGGAGGTGTGACACCGACTGGCACTGAAGCTTTCTTT. Its protein product is CAWSPGGVTPTGTEAFF.

This rearrangement joins TRBV5-6 to TRBJ2-3, with 11 positions matching TRBD2. CDR1 and CDR2 (germline): SGHDT, YYEEEE. The CDR3 loop spans 16 amino acids. V trimming: 3 bases; J trimming: 5 bases; junction bases outside the gene matches: 8. CDR3 in amino acids: CASSYSSGRPGDTQYF. The CDR3 bases are TGTGCCAGCAGCTACTCTAGCGGGAGGCCAGGAGATACGCAGTATTTT.

The chain joins TRBV30 to TRBJ2-3, with 12 bases identical to TRBD2. After removal of 4 bases from V and 6 bases from J, the junction contained 11 bases not matched to a gene. In germline, CDR1 is GTSNPN, CDR2 SVGIG (reference sequence). The CDR3 is 16 amino acids. Here the CDR3 reads CAWNIGLAGISDTQYF. In nucleotides, the CDR3 is TGTGCCTGGAATATAGGACTAGCGGGAATTTCTGATACGCAGTATTTT. The variable domain in full, with the rest retrieved from reference TRBV30 and TRBJ2-3, is SQTIHQWPATLVQPVGSPLSLECTVEGTSNPNLYWYRQAAGRGLQLLFYSVGIGQISSEVPQNLSASRPQDRQFILSSKKLLLSDSGFYLCAWNIGLAGISDTQYFGPGTRLTVL.

The chain recombines TRBV28 with TRBJ2-5; 8 nucleotides agree with TRBD2. The ends lost 1 base at V and 5 bases at J; junction bases unmatched: 6. The CDR3 consists of 15 residues. Per germline, CDR1 MDHEN and CDR2 SYDVKM. CDR3 region: CASSLYGGGRETQYF. CDR3 bases: TGTGCCAGCAGTTTATACGGGGGGGGTCGGGAGACCCAGTACTTC.

A single count supports this clone. The V and J genes are TRBV30 and TRBJ2-7, with unresolved D. Trimming took 0 bases from V and 0 from J, leaving 9 bases between them. This CDR3 is built from 14 residues. Germline values: CDR1 GTSNPN, CDR2 SVGIG (reference sequence). In DNA, the CDR3 is TGTGCCTGGAGTGTTCTTCTGAGCTCCTACGAGCAGTACTTC. Its protein is CAWSVLLSSYEQYF.

This chain connects TRBV7-9 to TRBJ1-1, with 7 positions matching TRBD1. Germline V gives CDR1 SEHNR, CDR2 FQNEAQ (reference sequence). After removal of 4 bases from V and 1 base from J, the junction contained 12 bases not matched to a gene. CDR3 length: 17 residues. The CDR3 here is CASSSPTGWTRNTEAFF. CDR3 DNA sequence: TGTGCCAGCAGCTCCCCGACAGGGTGGACGAGGAACACTGAAGCTTTCTTT.

The rearrangement links TRBV9 to TRBJ1-2, with D possibly matching TRBD1 (6 bases). V lost 0 bases and J lost 4, with 13 bases in between. Germline V gene sequence: CDR1 SGDLS, CDR2 YYNGEE. This CDR3 comprises 15 residues. DNA of the CDR3: TGTGCCAGCAGCGTAGGTGGGGGCTCCCTCTATGGCTACACCTTC. Translated, it gives CASSVGGGSLYGYTF. The variable domain in full, with the rest retrieved from reference TRBV9 and TRBJ1-2, is DSGVTQTPKHLITATGQRVTLRCSPRSGDLSVYWYQQSLDQGLQFLIQYYNGEERAKGNILERFSAQQFPDLHSELNLSSLELGDSALYFCASSVGGGSLYGYTFGSGTRLTVV.

This clone came up once. The rearrangement uses TRBV10-3 and TRBJ1-3, with D uncertain. The length of the CDR3 is 17 residues. Germline V gives CDR1 ENHRY, CDR2 SYGVKD. V shed 6 bases and J shed 2 bases, with 20 bases lying between them. The CDR3, as DNA: TGTGCCATCAGACCCAGGCTTGAGGGAACGACTGGAAACACCATATATTTT. Translating it yields CAIRPRLEGTTGNTIYF.

This rearrangement joins TRBV12-5 to TRBJ2-3, with 7 positions matching TRBD2. Per the germline V gene, CDR1 is LGHNT and CDR2 is FRNRAP. CDR3 length: 14 residues. The V segment lost 5 bases and the J segment 4 bases; nucleotides outside the gene matches: 6. CDR3 residues: CASGRSGGSDTQYF. CDR3 sequence (DNA): TGTGCTAGTGGTAGGTCGGGGGGATCAGATACGCAGTATTTT.

The V call is TRBV7-9, the J call TRBJ2-1; no firm D call. The germline V and J ends were trimmed by 2 bases and 6 bases, with 8 bases remaining between them. Per germline, CDR1 SEHNR and CDR2 FQNEAQ (reference sequence). The CDR3 extends over 13 amino acids. The CDR3 DNA follows: TGTGCCAGCAGCTTACTGGCTTCCAATGAGCAGTTCTTC. Translated, it gives CASSLLASNEQFF.

The genes are TRBV5-1 and TRBJ1-1; D is unclear. The V gene's germline CDR1 is SGHRS and CDR2 YFSETQ. The CDR3 is 13 residues long. Between the trimmed V and J ends, which lost 0 bases and 4 bases, there was a span of 7 bases. The CDR3 nucleotides are TGCGCCAGCAGCTTGGAACGGAGCACTGAAGCTTTCTTT. The encoded protein is CASSLERSTEAFF.

The chain has TRBV7-9 and TRBJ1-2; D perhaps matches TRBD1 (6 bases). This CDR3 spans 14 amino acids. Germline CDR1 reads SEHNR; CDR2 reads FQNEAQ (reference sequence). The V end lost 2 bases, the J end lost 7 bases, and 14 bases lay between the germline ends. CDR3 DNA sequence: TGTGCCAGCAGCTTAAGGGTGGGACACTTTGGCTACACCTTC. The encoded protein is CASSLRVGHFGYTF.

This clone turned up a few times. This chain joins TRBV18 and TRBJ2-3; D remains unclear. V was shortened by 3 bases and J by 1 base, with 2 bases between the two germline ends. CDR3 length equals 12 residues. Germline CDR1 is KGHSH and CDR2 is LQKENI. This CDR3 reads CASSPGTDTQYF. DNA for the CDR3: TGTGCCAGCTCACCCGGCACAGATACGCAGTATTTT.

On this clone itself: Sequence at one end of the junction differs from germline and may be a read error. The rearrangement uses TRBV15 and TRBJ2-4; TRBD1 aligns across 9 bases. The CDR3 extends over 13 amino acids. Germline V gives CDR1 LNHNV, CDR2 YYDKDF (reference sequence). The CDR3 coding sequence is TGTGCCACCGGCAGACAGGGGGAGAACATTCAGTACTTC. It specifies CATGRQGENIQYF.

This rearrangement joins TRBV7-2 to TRBJ2-7; TRBD2 aligns across 10 bases. Germline CDR1 is SGHTA and CDR2 is FQGNSA. The CDR3 contains 15 residues. The V and J ends lost 5 bases and 0 bases, in that order; junction bases with no gene match: 4. The CDR3 bases are TGTGCCAGCAGCCACGGACTAGCGGACTCCTACGAGCAGTACTTC. Translating gives CASSHGLADSYEQYF.

CDR3 protein: CASSFDRDTEAFF. The CDR3 coding sequence is TGCGCCAGCAGCTTCGACAGGGACACTGAAGCTTTCTTT. J is TRBJ1-1 and V is TRBV5-1, with 7 nucleotides matching TRBD1. Germline-derived CDR1 and CDR2 are SGHRS and YFSETQ. J was trimmed by 3 bases and V by 2 bases; bases with no gene match: 1. The CDR3 contains 13 residues.

The chain is built from TRBV11-2 and TRBJ2-5; TRBD2 aligns across 10 bases. With V trimmed by 5 bases and J by 4 bases, 13 bases remained unmatched. Germline V gene data show CDR1 as SGHAT and CDR2 as FQNNGV. The CDR3 covers 17 residues. The CDR3 region has the DNA TGTGCCAGCAGCCAAGGGGGAGCGGGAGGGCCTAGAGAGACCCAGTACTTC. Protein product: CASSQGGAGGPRETQYF.